Presented here are 24 T cell receptor beta chains from one specimen sequenced in a study of T cell responses to AZD1222 COVID-19 vaccine. This table comes from immunoSEQ multiplex PCR, and its TCRdb copy is limited to in-frame clones, with some not included. The data contain 160,000 or so clones, approximately 91% of them seen just once; the ten biggest clones take up roughly 1.6%. The specimen was peripheral blood, collected 28 days after the second AZD1222 dose. These receptors all come from an adult who received the AZD1222 COVID-19 vaccine.

The chain employs TRBV6-1 and TRBJ2-7; D uncertain. Germline CDR1 MNHNS, CDR2 SASEGT. Trimming cost V 2 bases and J 1 base, with 3 bases left between them. This CDR3 region has 12 residues. The DNA of the CDR3 is TGTGCCAGCAGTGAATCTTCCTACGAGCAGTACTTC. Protein sequence: CASSESSYEQYF.

The chain couples TRBV28 to TRBJ1-4; D possibly corresponds to TRBD1 (6 bases). This CDR3 comprises 14 residues. Germline V gene lookup returns CDR1 MDHEN and CDR2 SYDVKM. Trimming removed 1 base from V and 8 bases from J, with 11 bases in between. This CDR3 reads CASSLSGDPEKLFF. CDR3 DNA: TGTGCCAGCAGTTTATCAGGGGATCCAGAAAAACTGTTTTTT.

The V and J genes are TRBV19 and TRBJ1-1; D unresolved. V was trimmed by 3 bases and J by 6 bases, leaving 11 bases between them. Germline V lookup: CDR1 LNHDA, CDR2 SQIVND (reference sequence). The CDR3 consists of 13 residues. Here the CDR3 reads CASSIATYPEAFF. The DNA of the CDR3 is TGTGCCAGTAGTATCGCGACGTACCCTGAAGCTTTCTTT.

The chain carries TRBV6-5 and TRBJ2-4; D tentatively reads TRBD1 or TRBD2 (5 bases each). Germline CDR1 and CDR2: MNHEY and SVGAGI. This CDR3 has 15 amino acids. Trimming stripped 0 bases from V and 3 bases from J, with 9 bases between. CDR3 nucleotides: TGTGCCAGCAGTTACTCGAGGGGCGGCAAAAACATTCAGTACTTC. It is translated as CASSYSRGGKNIQYF.

The chain combines TRBV15 with TRBJ2-5, with D possibly TRBD1 on 5 matching bases. Germline CDR1 and CDR2: LNHNV and YYDKDF (reference sequence). Trimming pared 1 base from V and 5 bases from J, leaving 11 bases between. This CDR3 has 14 residues. CDR3 amino acids: CATSRAVRAETQYF. CDR3 DNA sequence: TGTGCCACCAGCAGAGCGGTCAGGGCGGAGACCCAGTACTTC.

The chain carries TRBV2 and TRBJ2-1; D possibly corresponds to TRBD2 (5 bases). This CDR3 has 16 residues. CDR1 is SNHLY and CDR2 is FYNNEI in the germline V gene. Deletions cut 6 bases from V and 5 bases from J, with 20 bases between. CDR3 DNA: TGTGCCAGCAGCGGCCCCGGGGTCGCCCTCCACAATGAGCAGTTCTTC. This translates into CASSGPGVALHNEQFF.

The table lists this clone with a count of one. V gene TRBV28 combines with J gene TRBJ2-5, with D maybe TRBD2 (6 bases). Trimming took off 7 bases at V and 5 bases at J, with 20 bases between the two ends. Germline V lookup: CDR1 MDHEN, CDR2 SYDVKM. CDR3 size: 15 residues. As DNA, the CDR3 is TGTGCCAGCACCAACATCTTTGGAGGGATGGAGACCCAGTACTTC. This translates into CASTNIFGGMETQYF.

CDR3 sequence reads: CANDEQGNTEAFF. The CDR3 DNA reads TGTGCCAACGATGAACAGGGGAACACTGAAGCTTTCTTT. This sequence joins TRBV2 and TRBJ1-1; D is perhaps TRBD1 (6 bases). The CDR3 has 13 residues. Germline values: CDR1 SNHLY, CDR2 FYNNEI. V was trimmed by 10 bases and J by 1 base, leaving 13 bases between them.

In DNA, the CDR3 is TGTGCCAGCTCACCACAGGGGGCATCTTCCTCTGGGGCCAACGTCCTGACTTTC. It translates to CASSPQGASSSGANVLTF. This chain uses TRBV18 with TRBJ2-6; 7 bases line up with TRBD1. Germline assignment: CDR1 KGHSH and CDR2 LQKENI. CDR3 length: 18 amino acids. Trimming cost V 1 base and J 0 bases; bases outside gene matches: 6.

The rearrangement uses TRBV3-1 (or the pseudogene TRBV3-2) and TRBJ1-2; no definite D call. V lost 0 bases to trimming and J lost 7 bases, with 18 bases between them. Per the germline V gene, CDR1 is LGHDT and CDR2 is YNNKEL (reference sequence). This CDR3 spans 16 amino acids. The CDR3 protein is CASSQDGRPNSGGYTF. CDR3 nucleotide sequence: TGTGCCAGCAGCCAAGACGGACGGCCAAATAGTGGTGGCTACACCTTC.

The chain joins TRBV19 to TRBJ2-3, with TRBD2 matching 10 bases. Germline V gene lookup returns CDR1 LNHDA and CDR2 SQIVND (reference sequence). After removal of 3 bases from V and 6 bases from J, the junction contained 6 bases not matched to a gene. This CDR3 region has 15 residues. The CDR3 reads CASSISSTSGDTQYF. CDR3 coding DNA: TGTGCCAGTAGTATCAGCTCGACTAGCGGGGATACGCAGTATTTT. The whole variable domain, filled in from reference TRBV19 and TRBJ2-3, reads DGGITQSPKYLFRKEGQNVTLSCEQNLNHDAMYWYRQDPGQGLRLIYYSQIVNDFQKGDIAEGYSVSREKKESFPLTVTSAQKNPTAFYLCASSISSTSGDTQYFGPGTRLTVL.

The genes are TRBV19 and TRBJ2-1; 10 bases align to TRBD1. Germline CDR1 reads LNHDA; CDR2 reads SQIVND (reference sequence). V lost 6 bases and J lost 7; bases outside the gene matches: 9. The CDR3 is 15 residues long. The CDR3 DNA is TGTGCCAGTAGCTTCGACAGGGGGCCGGGGAATGAGCAGTTCTTC. Encoded protein: CASSFDRGPGNEQFF. Drawing the rest from reference TRBV19 and TRBJ2-1, the complete variable domain is DGGITQSPKYLFRKEGQNVTLSCEQNLNHDAMYWYRQDPGQGLRLIYYSQIVNDFQKGDIAEGYSVSREKKESFPLTVTSAQKNPTAFYLCASSFDRGPGNEQFFGPGTRLTVL.

The chain links TRBV7-3 to TRBJ2-1, with 12 nucleotides matching TRBD2. J gave up 6 bases and V 4 bases, and 4 bases lay outside the gene matches. The germline V gene has CDR1 SGHTA and CDR2 FQGTGA. This CDR3 is built from 15 residues. CDR3 amino acids: CASSSATSGSNEQFF. The CDR3 nucleotides are TGTGCCAGCAGCTCCGCGACTAGCGGGAGCAATGAGCAGTTCTTC.

The chain links TRBV10-3 to TRBJ1-6; TRBD1 matches at 7 bases. Germline loops: CDR1 ENHRY, CDR2 SYGVKD. This CDR3 is 19 amino acids long. V shed 6 bases, J shed 1 base, and the junction held 15 bases outside the gene matches. CDR3 loop: CAISQQQTGRESYNSPLHF. CDR3 DNA: TGTGCCATCAGCCAACAACAGACAGGGCGCGAGTCCTATAATTCACCCCTCCACTTT.

The chain uses TRBV30 and TRBJ1-1; 10 nucleotides align to TRBD1. J lost 2 bases, V lost 0 bases, and 9 bases had no gene match. This CDR3 comprises 17 residues. Per germline, CDR1 GTSNPN and CDR2 SVGIG (reference sequence). The DNA of the CDR3 is TGTGCCTGGAGTGTACCGGAAGACAGGGGGCGTAACACTGAAGCTTTCTTT. This encodes CAWSVPEDRGRNTEAFF. Combining the CDR3 with reference TRBV30 and TRBJ1-1 gives the whole variable domain SQTIHQWPATLVQPVGSPLSLECTVEGTSNPNLYWYRQAAGRGLQLLFYSVGIGQISSEVPQNLSASRPQDRQFILSSKKLLLSDSGFYLCAWSVPEDRGRNTEAFFGQGTRLTVV.

This clone was seen a single time. This chain connects TRBV7-8 to TRBJ2-3; possible D gene TRBD1, 5 bases. The CDR3 loop spans 13 amino acids. Germline assignment: CDR1 SGHVS and CDR2 FQNEAQ. With 2 bases removed from V and 3 bases from J, the gap between germline ends came to 6 bases. The DNA for the CDR3 is TGTGCCAGCAGCTTACCAGGGACAGATACGCAGTATTTT. Its translation is CASSLPGTDTQYF. The whole variable domain, remainder taken from reference TRBV7-8 and TRBJ2-3, is GAGVSQSPRYKVAKRGQDVALRCDPISGHVSLFWYQQALGQGPEFLTYFQNEAQLDKSGLPSDRFFAERPEGSVSTLKIQRTQQEDSAVYLCASSLPGTDTQYFGPGTRLTVL.

The V call is TRBV7-2, the J call TRBJ2-7; D remains unclear. Germline V gives CDR1 SGHTA, CDR2 FQGNSA. V lost 5 bases and J 0 bases, leaving 11 bases between the germline ends. The CDR3 consists of 14 residues. The CDR3 DNA is TGTGCCAGCAGCCTAGACGGAAACTCCTACGAGCAGTACTTC. Its translation is CASSLDGNSYEQYF. The full variable domain, in which reference TRBV7-2 and TRBJ2-7 provide the parts outside the CDR3, is GAGVSQSPSNKVTEKGKDVELRCDPISGHTALYWYRQSLGQGLEFLIYFQGNSAPDKSGLPSDRFSAERTGGSVSTLTIQRTQQEDSAVYLCASSLDGNSYEQYFGPGTRLTVT.

The rearrangement uses TRBV19 and TRBJ1-4, with unresolved D. V was shortened by 5 bases and J by 12 bases, with 16 bases between the two germline ends. CDR3 length: 13 residues. In germline, CDR1 is LNHDA, CDR2 SQIVND (reference sequence). The CDR3 DNA reads TGTGCCAGTAGTGGTCCATGGGGTTTTGAACTGTTTTTT. Encoded protein: CASSGPWGFELFF.

This chain connects TRBV18 to TRBJ2-2; tentatively, D is TRBD2 (5 bases). The CDR3 spans 17 residues. Germline V gene lookup returns CDR1 KGHSH and CDR2 LQKENI. The V gene lost 1 base and the J gene lost 0 bases, with 12 bases spanning the gap. CDR3 nucleotides: TGTGCCAGCTCACCACGTTTAGCGAACGCGAACACCGGGGAGCTGTTTTTT. Residues: CASSPRLANANTGELFF.

The V call is TRBV20-1, the J call TRBJ2-1; the D is unclear. CDR1 DFQATT and CDR2 SNEGSKA come from the germline V gene (reference sequence). Trimming took off 2 bases at V and 6 bases at J, with 5 bases between the two ends. The CDR3 runs 11 residues. Here the CDR3 DNA reads TGCAGTGCTAGATTACTCAATGAGCAGTTCTTC. Encoded protein: CSARLLNEQFF.

This sequence joins TRBV28 and TRBJ2-3, with D perhaps given as TRBD1 or TRBD2 (5 bases each). The germline V gene has CDR1 MDHEN and CDR2 SYDVKM. Trimming removed 2 bases at V and 2 bases at J, with 17 bases between. The length of the CDR3 is 17 residues. The CDR3 coding sequence is TGTGCCAGCAGTTTACCCTCACGGTGGGGGTACACAGATACGCAGTATTTT. This gives the protein CASSLPSRWGYTDTQYF. The entire variable domain, with the rest obtained from reference TRBV28 and TRBJ2-3, is as follows: DVKVTQSSRYLVKRTGEKVFLECVQDMDHENMFWYRQDPGLGLRLIYFSYDVKMKEKGDIPEGYSVSREKKERFSLILESASTNQTSMYLCASSLPSRWGYTDTQYFGPGTRLTVL.

The genes are TRBV27 and TRBJ1-6; D gene unclear. V lost 3 bases to trimming and J lost 13 bases, with 16 bases between them. The CDR3 is 14 residues long. Germline CDR1 is MNHEY and CDR2 is SMNVEV (reference sequence). This CDR3 is CASSLRAGRVPLHF. For the CDR3, the DNA is TGTGCCAGCAGTTTGCGGGCAGGACGGGTCCCCCTCCACTTT.

The rearrangement uses TRBV27 and TRBJ2-3; TRBD2 might be the D (6 bases). This CDR3 has 14 residues. Trimming left V 3 bases short and J 2 bases short, with 9 bases between. Germline V gives CDR1 MNHEY, CDR2 SMNVEV (reference sequence). The CDR3 DNA is TGTGCCAGCAGTTTGCGGGGATACACAGATACGCAGTATTTT. It specifies CASSLRGYTDTQYF.

This chain uses TRBV3-1 (or the pseudogene TRBV3-2) with TRBJ2-7, with D maybe TRBD1 (5 bases). V was shortened by 1 base and J by 5 bases, with 12 bases between the two germline ends. The length of the CDR3 is 14 residues. Germline CDR1 and CDR2: LGHDT and YNNKEL (reference sequence). CDR3 sequence: CASSQGYRRNEQYF. The CDR3 DNA reads TGTGCCAGCAGCCAAGGGTACAGGCGGAACGAGCAGTACTTC.